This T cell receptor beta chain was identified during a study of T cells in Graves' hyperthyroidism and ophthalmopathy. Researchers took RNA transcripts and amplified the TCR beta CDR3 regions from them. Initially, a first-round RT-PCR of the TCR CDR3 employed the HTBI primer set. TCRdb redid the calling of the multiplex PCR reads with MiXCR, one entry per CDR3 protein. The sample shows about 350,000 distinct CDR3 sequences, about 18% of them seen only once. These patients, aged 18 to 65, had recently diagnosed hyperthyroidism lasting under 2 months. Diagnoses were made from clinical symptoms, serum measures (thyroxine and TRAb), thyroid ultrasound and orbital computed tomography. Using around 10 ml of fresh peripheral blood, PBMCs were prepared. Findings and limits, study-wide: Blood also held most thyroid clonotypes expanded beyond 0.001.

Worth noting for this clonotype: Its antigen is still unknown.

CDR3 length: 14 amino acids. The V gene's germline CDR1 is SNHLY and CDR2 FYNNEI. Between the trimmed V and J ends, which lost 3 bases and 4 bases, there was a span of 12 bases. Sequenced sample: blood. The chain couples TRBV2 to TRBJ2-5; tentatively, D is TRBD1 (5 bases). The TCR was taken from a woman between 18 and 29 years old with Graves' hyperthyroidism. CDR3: CASSDQGMTETQYF. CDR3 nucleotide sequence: TGTGCCAGCAGTGATCAGGGAATGACAGAGACCCAGTACTTC.